The 17 T cell receptor beta chains in this list originate from one sample, sequenced in a study of cytomegalovirus exposure and HLA in healthy donors. The study ran its PCR with 60 Vbeta and 13 Jbeta primers. Profiling relied on immunoSEQ multiplex PCR, and the TCRdb table lists in-frame clones only, not all of them. Of about 170,000 clones listed, roughly 83% are singletons. The sequenced material came from PBMCs. These receptors came from a boy under 10 years old in good health and CMV-seronegative.

V usage is TRBV9 and J usage is TRBJ2-5; TRBD2 matches at 13 bases. Germline V lookup: CDR1 SGDLS, CDR2 YYNGEE. J lost 1 base, V lost 0 bases, and 3 bases had no gene match. The length of the CDR3 is 17 residues. This CDR3 reads CASSVEGLAGSQETQYF. The CDR3 region has the DNA TGTGCCAGCAGCGTAGAGGGACTAGCGGGGTCCCAAGAGACCCAGTACTTC.

The rearrangement uses TRBV7-2 and TRBJ1-1; D might be TRBD1 (5 bases). The CDR3 length is 13 residues. The V gene's germline CDR1 is SGHTA and CDR2 FQGNSA. V dropped 1 base and J dropped 8 bases, with 11 bases sitting between them. The DNA for the CDR3 is TGTGCCAGCAGCTTAGACAGGTTCCAGGAAGCTTTCTTT. Protein product: CASSLDRFQEAFF.

This clone has a single count. The V call is TRBV29-1, the J call TRBJ2-2; 7 nucleotides line up with TRBD2. Losses at the gene ends were 4 bases for V and 5 bases for J; bases not matched to a gene: 10. In germline, CDR1 is SQVTM, CDR2 ANQGSEA. The CDR3 has 15 residues. The CDR3 DNA reads TGCAGCGTTGGCAATGGGGGGGGGTTGACCGGGGAGCTGTTTTTT. Its protein is CSVGNGGGLTGELFF.

The chain uses TRBV19 and TRBJ2-3; TRBD1 might be the D (6 bases). Trimming stripped 3 bases from V and 7 bases from J, with 11 bases between. Germline-derived CDR1 and CDR2 are LNHDA and SQIVND (reference sequence). There are 13 residues in the CDR3. The CDR3 bases are TGTGCCAGTAGTATTTACAGGGAACATACGCAGTATTTT. Residues: CASSIYREHTQYF.

This clone was detected a few times. CDR3 in DNA: TGCAGTGCTAGTAGGGGTGGGGGCTACACCTTC. Its protein is CSASRGGGYTF. This sequence joins TRBV20-1 and TRBJ1-2, with D perhaps matching TRBD1 (5 bases). The germline V and J ends were trimmed by 3 bases and 8 bases, with 10 bases remaining between them. This CDR3 has 11 amino acids. Germline CDR1 and CDR2: DFQATT and SNEGSKA (reference sequence).

The chain couples TRBV6-1 to TRBJ1-2; 9 bases match TRBD1. The CDR3 loop spans 13 amino acids. V was pared by 7 bases and J by 2 bases, with 2 bases of the junction left unmatched. The germline CDR1 and CDR2 sequences are MNHNS and SASEGT. DNA of the CDR3: TGTGCCAGCACTGGACAGGGGAACTATGGCTACACCTTC. This sequence encodes CASTGQGNYGYTF.

J is TRBJ2-1 and V is TRBV7-9; TRBD2 agrees at 8 bases. CDR1 and CDR2 (germline): SEHNR, FQNEAQ (reference sequence). J gave up 5 bases and V 3 bases, and 9 bases lay outside the gene matches. This CDR3 comprises 16 residues. CDR3 protein: CASSFRSAGAHNEQFF. The CDR3 nucleotides are TGTGCCAGCAGCTTTCGGTCAGCGGGAGCCCACAATGAGCAGTTCTTC. The whole variable domain, remainder taken from reference TRBV7-9 and TRBJ2-1, is DTGVSQNPRHKITKRGQNVTFRCDPISEHNRLYWYRQTLGQGPEFLTYFQNEAQLEKSRLLSDRFSAERPKGSFSTLEIQRTEQGDSAMYLCASSFRSAGAHNEQFFGPGTRLTVL.

This clone showed up just a few times. The chain carries TRBV5-1 and TRBJ1-2; D may be TRBD1 (6 bases). Trimming cost V 0 bases and J 6 bases, with 12 bases left between them. The length of the CDR3 is 14 residues. Germline V lookup: CDR1 SGHRS, CDR2 YFSETQ. CDR3 region: CASSLGKPGDGYTF. The CDR3 DNA is TGCGCCAGCAGCTTGGGGAAGCCAGGGGATGGCTACACCTTC.

The chain employs TRBV5-4 and TRBJ1-4; TRBD1 is a possible D gene (5 bases). Trimming shortened V by 0 bases and J by 5 bases, and 11 bases separated the two germline ends. This CDR3 has 15 amino acids. CDR1 and CDR2 from the germline V gene are SGHNT and YYREEE (reference sequence). The CDR3 sequence: CASSLEREGNEKLFF. The CDR3 nucleotides read TGTGCCAGCAGCTTGGAAAGGGAGGGGAATGAAAAACTGTTTTTT.

The CDR3 DNA sequence: TGTGCCATCAGTGGGGGGACAGGGTACCAAGAGACCCAGTACTTC. Its translation: CAISGGTGYQETQYF. The chain employs TRBV10-3 and TRBJ2-5, with TRBD1 identical over 9 bases. This CDR3 has 15 residues. CDR1 is ENHRY and CDR2 is SYGVKD in the germline V gene. V was clipped by 4 bases and J by 0 bases; unmatched bases: 3.

This clone was recorded once. The CDR3 is CAWEPRGSVYEQYF. The CDR3 DNA sequence: TGTGCCTGGGAACCCAGGGGTTCGGTGTACGAGCAGTACTTC. J is TRBJ2-7 and V is TRBV30, with D possibly being TRBD1 (6 bases). This CDR3 has 14 residues. CDR1 and CDR2 from the germline V gene are GTSNPN and SVGIG (reference sequence). V was cut by 5 bases and J by 4 bases, with 18 bases left in between.

CDR3 amino acids: CASSLDQNTEAFF. The CDR3 nucleotides read TGTGCCAGCAGCTTAGATCAGAACACTGAAGCTTTCTTT. The chain employs TRBV11-2 and TRBJ1-1, with D unresolved. The CDR3 is 13 residues long. The V and J ends lost 0 bases and 1 base respectively, with 3 bases between them. Germline values: CDR1 SGHAT, CDR2 FQNNGV.

This chain connects TRBV29-1 to TRBJ1-1; tentatively, D is TRBD1 (6 bases). V gave up 3 bases and J gave up 8 bases, with 16 bases separating them. Germline V gene lookup returns CDR1 SQVTM and CDR2 ANQGSEA. CDR3 length: 13 residues. The CDR3 sequence is CSVETQGSFEAFF. The CDR3 nucleotides read TGCAGCGTTGAGACGCAGGGGAGCTTCGAAGCTTTCTTT.

The V gene is TRBV9, the J gene TRBJ2-2; 8 bases map to TRBD1. This CDR3 is built from 15 residues. Germline V gene data show CDR1 as SGDLS and CDR2 as YYNGEE. Unmatched junction bases numbered 10, after V lost 4 bases and J lost 8 bases. The CDR3: CASSPADREDGELFF. The CDR3 DNA reads as TGTGCCAGCAGCCCCGCGGACAGGGAGGATGGGGAGCTGTTTTTT.

V usage is TRBV5-6 and J usage is TRBJ2-1; 7 nucleotides agree with TRBD2. The germline CDR1 and CDR2 sequences are SGHDT and YYEEEE. V lost 3 bases to trimming and J lost 2 bases; unmatched junction nucleotides: 14. CDR3 length: 18 amino acids. This CDR3 reads CASSSAGPTSPPYNEQFF. The CDR3 DNA reads TGTGCCAGCAGCTCCGCGGGACCGACTAGCCCCCCCTACAATGAGCAGTTCTTC.

The CDR3 loop reads CASSQGAQTSGHNEQFF. CDR3 in DNA: TGCGCCAGCAGCCAAGGGGCACAGACTAGCGGGCACAATGAGCAGTTCTTC. The V and J genes are TRBV4-3 and TRBJ2-1; TRBD2 matches at 10 bases. The V gene end was trimmed by 1 base and the J gene end by 5 bases; junction bases not matched to a gene: 8. Germline V gives CDR1 LGHNA, CDR2 YSLEER. The CDR3 totals 17 residues.

The chain employs TRBV7-9 and TRBJ1-2; D remains unclear. The CDR3 contains 16 residues. The germline gives CDR1 SEHNR, CDR2 FQNEAQ (reference sequence). V was pared by 0 bases and J by 1 base, with 12 bases between. The CDR3 nucleotides read TGTGCCAGCAGCTTAGCTTCGGTTCGGAGTAACTATGGCTACACCTTC. Amino acid sequence: CASSLASVRSNYGYTF.